The clone carrying this T cell receptor (beta chain) has more than one count but fewer than ten. Antigen unknown. The data stem from a study of cytomegalovirus exposure and HLA in healthy donors. The germline CDR1 and CDR2 sequences are KGHSH and LQKENI. The CDR3 contains 13 residues. V was clipped by 3 bases and J by 6 bases; unmatched bases: 0. Study outcomes and limitations: The majority of TCR sequences were rare, yet some public TCRs appeared in many donors. Reported findings show TCR beta sequences accurately forecast HLA-A and HLA-B alleles in most subjects.

The study ran its PCR with 60 Vbeta and 13 Jbeta primers. The assay was immunoSEQ multiplex PCR, and TCRdb's table has in-frame clones only and misses some. The sample has 150,000 to 200,000 clones, 80% seen once. The chain combines TRBV18 with TRBJ1-1; TRBD1 aligns across 11 bases. Sequenced: PBMCs. The source is a woman aged 40-49 years in good health and CMV-seronegative. The CDR3 protein is CASSPGQGAEAFF. CDR3 in DNA: TGTGCCAGCTCACCGGGACAGGGGGCTGAAGCTTTCTTT.